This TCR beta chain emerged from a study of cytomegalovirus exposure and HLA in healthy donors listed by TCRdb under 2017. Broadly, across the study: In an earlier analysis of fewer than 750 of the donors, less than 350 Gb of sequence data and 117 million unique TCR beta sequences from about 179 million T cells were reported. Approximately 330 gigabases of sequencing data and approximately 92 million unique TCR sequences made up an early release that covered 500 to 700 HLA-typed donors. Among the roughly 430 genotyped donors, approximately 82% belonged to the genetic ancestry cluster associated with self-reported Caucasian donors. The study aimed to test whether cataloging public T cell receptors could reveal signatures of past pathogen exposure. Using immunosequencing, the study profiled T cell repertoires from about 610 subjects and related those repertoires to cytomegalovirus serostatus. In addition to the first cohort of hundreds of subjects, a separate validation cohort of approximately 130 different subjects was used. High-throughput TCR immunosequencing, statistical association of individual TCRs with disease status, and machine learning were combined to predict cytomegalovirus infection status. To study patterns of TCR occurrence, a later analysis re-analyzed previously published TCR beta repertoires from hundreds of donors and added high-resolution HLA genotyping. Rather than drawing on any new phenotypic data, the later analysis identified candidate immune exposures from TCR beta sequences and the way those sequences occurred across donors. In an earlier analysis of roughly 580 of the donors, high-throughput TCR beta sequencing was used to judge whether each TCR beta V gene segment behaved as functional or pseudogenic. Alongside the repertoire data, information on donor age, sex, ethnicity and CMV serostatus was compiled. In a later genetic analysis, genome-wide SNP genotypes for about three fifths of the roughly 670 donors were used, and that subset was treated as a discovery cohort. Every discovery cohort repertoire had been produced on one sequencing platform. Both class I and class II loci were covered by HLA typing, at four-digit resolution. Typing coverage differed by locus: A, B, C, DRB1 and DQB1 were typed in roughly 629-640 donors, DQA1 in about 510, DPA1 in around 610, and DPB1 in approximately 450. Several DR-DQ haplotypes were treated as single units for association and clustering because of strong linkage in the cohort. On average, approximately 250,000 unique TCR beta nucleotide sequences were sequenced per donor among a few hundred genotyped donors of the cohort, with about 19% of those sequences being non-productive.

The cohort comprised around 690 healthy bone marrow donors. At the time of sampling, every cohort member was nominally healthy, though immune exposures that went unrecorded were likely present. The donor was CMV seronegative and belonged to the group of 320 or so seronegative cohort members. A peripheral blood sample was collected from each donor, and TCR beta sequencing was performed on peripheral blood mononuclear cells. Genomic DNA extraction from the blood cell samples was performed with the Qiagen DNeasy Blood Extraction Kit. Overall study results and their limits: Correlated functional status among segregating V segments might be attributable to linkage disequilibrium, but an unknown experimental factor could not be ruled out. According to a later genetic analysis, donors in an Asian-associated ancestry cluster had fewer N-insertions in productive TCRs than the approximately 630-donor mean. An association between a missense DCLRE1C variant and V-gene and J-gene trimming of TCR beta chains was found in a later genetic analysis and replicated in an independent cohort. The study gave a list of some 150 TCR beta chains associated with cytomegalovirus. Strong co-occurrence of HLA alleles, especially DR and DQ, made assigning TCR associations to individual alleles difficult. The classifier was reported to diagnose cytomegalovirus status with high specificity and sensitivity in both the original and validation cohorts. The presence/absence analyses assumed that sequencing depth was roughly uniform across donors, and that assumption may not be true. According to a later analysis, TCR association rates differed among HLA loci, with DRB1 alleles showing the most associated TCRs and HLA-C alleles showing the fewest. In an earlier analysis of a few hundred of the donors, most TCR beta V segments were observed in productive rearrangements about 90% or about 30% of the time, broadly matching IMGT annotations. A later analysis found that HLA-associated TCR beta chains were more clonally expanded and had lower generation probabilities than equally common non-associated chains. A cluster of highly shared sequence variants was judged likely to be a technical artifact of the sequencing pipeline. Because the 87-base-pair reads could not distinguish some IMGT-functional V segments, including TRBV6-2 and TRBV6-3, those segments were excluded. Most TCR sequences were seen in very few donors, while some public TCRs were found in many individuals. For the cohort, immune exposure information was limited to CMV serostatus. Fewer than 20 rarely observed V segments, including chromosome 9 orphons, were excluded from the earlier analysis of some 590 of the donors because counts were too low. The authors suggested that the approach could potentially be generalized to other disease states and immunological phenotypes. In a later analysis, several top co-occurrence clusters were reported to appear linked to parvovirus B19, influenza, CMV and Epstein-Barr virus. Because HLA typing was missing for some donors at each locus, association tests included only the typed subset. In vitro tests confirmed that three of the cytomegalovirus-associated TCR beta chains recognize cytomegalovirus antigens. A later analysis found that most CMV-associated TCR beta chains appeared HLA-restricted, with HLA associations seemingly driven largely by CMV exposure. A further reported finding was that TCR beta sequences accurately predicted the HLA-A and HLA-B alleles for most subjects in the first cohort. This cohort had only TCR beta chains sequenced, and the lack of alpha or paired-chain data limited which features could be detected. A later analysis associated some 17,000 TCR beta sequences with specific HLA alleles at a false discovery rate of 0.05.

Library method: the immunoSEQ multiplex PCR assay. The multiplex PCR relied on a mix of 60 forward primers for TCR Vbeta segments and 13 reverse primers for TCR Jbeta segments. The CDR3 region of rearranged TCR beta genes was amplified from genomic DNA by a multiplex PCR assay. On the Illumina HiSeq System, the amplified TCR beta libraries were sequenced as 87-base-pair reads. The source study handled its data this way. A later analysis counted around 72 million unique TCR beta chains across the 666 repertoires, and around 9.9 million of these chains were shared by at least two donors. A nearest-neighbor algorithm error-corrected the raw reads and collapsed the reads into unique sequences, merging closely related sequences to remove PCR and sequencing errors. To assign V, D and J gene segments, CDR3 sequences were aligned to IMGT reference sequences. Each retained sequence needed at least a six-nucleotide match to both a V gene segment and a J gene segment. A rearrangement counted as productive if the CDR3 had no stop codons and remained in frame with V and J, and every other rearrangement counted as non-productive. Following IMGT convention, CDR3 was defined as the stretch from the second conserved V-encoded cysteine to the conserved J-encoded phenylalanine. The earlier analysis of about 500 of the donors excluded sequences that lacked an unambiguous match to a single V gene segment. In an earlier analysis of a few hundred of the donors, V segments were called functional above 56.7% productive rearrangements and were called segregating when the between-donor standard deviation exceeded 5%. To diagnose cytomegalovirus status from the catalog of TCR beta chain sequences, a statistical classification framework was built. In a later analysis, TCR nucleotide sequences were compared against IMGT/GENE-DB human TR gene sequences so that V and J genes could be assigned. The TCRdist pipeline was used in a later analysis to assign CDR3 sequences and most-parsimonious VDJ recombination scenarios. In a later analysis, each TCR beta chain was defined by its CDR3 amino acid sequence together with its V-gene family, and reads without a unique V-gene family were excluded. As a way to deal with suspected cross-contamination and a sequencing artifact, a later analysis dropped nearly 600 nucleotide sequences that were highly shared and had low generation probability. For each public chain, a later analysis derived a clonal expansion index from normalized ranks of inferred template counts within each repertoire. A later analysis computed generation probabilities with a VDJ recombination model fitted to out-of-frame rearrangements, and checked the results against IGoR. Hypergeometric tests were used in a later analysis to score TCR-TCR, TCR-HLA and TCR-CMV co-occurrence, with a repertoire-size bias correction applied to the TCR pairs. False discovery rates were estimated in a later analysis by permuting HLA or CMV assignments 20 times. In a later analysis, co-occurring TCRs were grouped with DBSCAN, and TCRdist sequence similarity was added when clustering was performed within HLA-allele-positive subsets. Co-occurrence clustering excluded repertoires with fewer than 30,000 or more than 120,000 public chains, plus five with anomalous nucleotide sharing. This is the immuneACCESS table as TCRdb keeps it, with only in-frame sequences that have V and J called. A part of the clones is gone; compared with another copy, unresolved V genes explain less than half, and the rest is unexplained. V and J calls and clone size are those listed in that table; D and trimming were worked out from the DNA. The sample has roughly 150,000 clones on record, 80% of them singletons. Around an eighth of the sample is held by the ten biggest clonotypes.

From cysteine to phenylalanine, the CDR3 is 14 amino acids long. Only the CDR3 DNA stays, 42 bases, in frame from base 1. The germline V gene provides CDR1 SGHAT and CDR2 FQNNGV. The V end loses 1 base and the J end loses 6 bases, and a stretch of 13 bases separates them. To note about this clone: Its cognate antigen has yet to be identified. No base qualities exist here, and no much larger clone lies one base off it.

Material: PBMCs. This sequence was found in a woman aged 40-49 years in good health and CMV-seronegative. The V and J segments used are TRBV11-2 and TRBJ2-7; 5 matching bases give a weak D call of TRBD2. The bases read TGTGCCAGCAGCTTAGGGTCTAGGGCGGGCGAGCAGTACTTC. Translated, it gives CASSLGSRAGEQYF.